The 18 T cell receptor beta chains below come from one sample, sequenced in a study of T cells in Graves' hyperthyroidism and ophthalmopathy. Amplified TCR beta CDR3 regions came from RNA transcripts. TCR CDR3 underwent first-round RT-PCR with the HTBI primer set. TCRdb fed the multiplex PCR reads into MiXCR, producing one record per CDR3 protein. Of 350,000 to 400,000 distinct CDR3 sequences in the sample, about 18% were seen once. The sequenced material came from blood. These receptors came from a man between 18 and 29 years old with Graves' ophthalmopathy.

This clonotype was seen repeatedly, ten times or more. The chain has TRBV12-3 or TRBV12-4 and TRBJ1-4, with 9 bases fitting TRBD1. This CDR3 spans 14 amino acids. After removal of 5 bases from V and 8 bases from J, the junction contained 6 bases not matched to a gene. CDR3: CASSGGTGREKLFF. CDR3 DNA sequence: TGTGCCAGCAGTGGGGGGACAGGGAGGGAAAAACTGTTTTTT.

At least ten counts were recorded for this clonotype. The rearrangement uses TRBV7-2 and TRBJ2-7; D possibly corresponds to TRBD2 (6 bases). The V end was cut by 5 bases, the J end by 3 bases, with 8 bases between. The CDR3 consists of 12 residues. Germline V gene lookup returns CDR1 SGHTA and CDR2 FQGNSA. CDR3 in DNA: TGTGCCAGCAGCCGGGGACTCTACGAGCAGTACTTC. Protein product: CASSRGLYEQYF.

Concerning this clonotype itself: Possible read error: a much larger clone is one base away. J is TRBJ2-5 and V is TRBV7-9, with TRBD2 identical over 10 bases. CDR1 and CDR2 (germline): SEHNR, FQNEAQ (reference sequence). CDR3 size: 17 residues. J gave up 4 bases and V 6 bases, and 14 bases lay outside the gene matches. This chain's CDR3 is CASSPTVGTSERETQYF. The CDR3 DNA sequence: TGTGCCAGCAGTCCCACGGTGGGGACTAGCGAACGAGAGACCCAGTACTTC. The whole variable domain, remainder taken from reference TRBV7-9 and TRBJ2-5, is DTGVSQNPRHKITKRGQNVTFRCDPISEHNRLYWYRQTLGQGPEFLTYFQNEAQLEKSRLLSDRFSAERPKGSFSTLEIQRTEQGDSAMYLCASSPTVGTSERETQYFGPGTRLLVL.

This clonotype was seen more than once but under ten times. The rearrangement joins TRBV6-1 to TRBJ2-4; D might be TRBD2 (6 bases). V lost 6 bases to trimming and J lost 6 bases, with 12 bases between them. Germline loops: CDR1 MNHNS, CDR2 SASEGT. The CDR3 runs 13 residues. CDR3 amino acids: CASSGGNANIQYF. CDR3 bases: TGTGCCAGCAGCGGAGGGAATGCAAACATTCAGTACTTC.

This clonotype was recorded only once. The chain uses TRBV18 and TRBJ1-1, with a weak D call TRBD1 (6 bases). The CDR3 covers 16 residues. Germline V gene lookup returns CDR1 KGHSH and CDR2 LQKENI. The V end lost 3 bases, the J end lost 4 bases, and 18 bases lay between the germline ends. The CDR3 region has the DNA TGTGCCAGCTCACCTTCGCAGGGGATAGGGGCCACTGAAGCTTTCTTT. Its translation is CASSPSQGIGATEAFF.

This clonotype was observed at least ten times. For the CDR3, the DNA is TGTGCCAGCAGCCCTCCGGGACAAGAATACGAGCAGTACTTC. It specifies CASSPPGQEYEQYF. The chain combines TRBV28 with TRBJ2-7; D is perhaps TRBD1 (6 bases). CDR1 is MDHEN, CDR2 SYDVKM, per germline. Trimming stripped 6 bases from V and 4 bases from J, with 16 bases between. The CDR3 runs 14 residues.

Many counts were recorded for this clonotype. V and J are TRBV13 and TRBJ1-4; TRBD1 matches 7 bases. The germline CDR1 and CDR2 sequences are PRHDT and FYEKMQ (reference sequence). The CDR3 covers 14 residues. The V and J ends lost 5 bases and 4 bases, in that order; junction bases with no gene match: 4. The CDR3 sequence: CASSPRDSNEKLFF. In DNA form, the CDR3 reads TGTGCCAGCAGCCCCCGGGACAGTAATGAAAAACTGTTTTTT.

This clonotype has just a few counts. V is TRBV6-1 and J is TRBJ2-1; D is unclear. The germline V gene has CDR1 MNHNS and CDR2 SASEGT. The CDR3 has 12 residues. The germline V and J ends were trimmed by 0 bases and 5 bases, with 2 bases remaining between them. The CDR3 DNA is TGTGCCAGCAGTGAAGCCCACAATGAGCAGTTCTTC. This codes for CASSEAHNEQFF.

This clonotype was recorded at least ten times. The chain links TRBV12-3 or TRBV12-4 to TRBJ1-2, with TRBD1 matching over 10 bases. The junction had 12 bases not matched to a gene; V was cut back by 4 bases and J by 4 bases. The CDR3 covers 17 residues. CDR3: CASSSREDRGLVYGYTF. The CDR3 bases are TGTGCCAGCAGTTCAAGGGAAGACAGGGGGCTGGTCTATGGCTACACCTTC.

There are many counts of this clonotype. The V gene is TRBV20-1, the J gene TRBJ2-1; TRBD2 matches at 11 bases. Germline loops: CDR1 DFQATT, CDR2 SNEGSKA (reference sequence). This CDR3 is built from 16 residues. V lost 1 base and J lost 4; bases outside the gene matches: 6. The CDR3 loop is CSARGASGGLYNEQFF. The CDR3 region has the DNA TGCAGTGCTAGAGGTGCTAGCGGGGGGCTGTACAATGAGCAGTTCTTC.

This clonotype came up a few times. This chain links TRBV5-5 with TRBJ2-5, with D possibly matching TRBD1 (7 bases). Deletions cut 0 bases from V and 3 bases from J, with 9 bases between. The CDR3 has 14 amino acids. Germline lookup yields CDR1 SGHKS and CDR2 YYEKEE (reference sequence). The CDR3 coding sequence is TGTGCCAGCAGCTTGGCCAGGGGGGAAGAGACCCAGTACTTC. This codes for CASSLARGEETQYF.

This clonotype was found once. The V and J genes are TRBV3-1 and TRBJ2-3, with 11 nucleotides matching TRBD2. CDR1 is LGHDT, CDR2 YNNKEL, per germline (reference sequence). After removal of 0 bases from V and 4 bases from J, the junction contained 6 bases not matched to a gene. The CDR3 extends over 17 amino acids. DNA for the CDR3: TGTGCCAGCAGCCAAGAAGGGCTAGCGGGGGGCGCAGATACGCAGTATTTT. This codes for CASSQEGLAGGADTQYF.

This clonotype was seen a single time. A single base separates this from a much larger clone, so it may be a read error. This chain connects TRBV2 to TRBJ1-5, with unresolved D. V lost 4 bases, J lost 9 bases, and 10 bases lay in between. The CDR3 extends over 12 amino acids. CDR1 and CDR2 from the germline V gene are SNHLY and FYNNEI. The CDR3 sequence is CASSGAGLPQHF. DNA of the CDR3: TGTGCCAGCAGTGGGGCTGGTTTGCCCCAGCATTTT.

This clonotype was observed a few times. The chain uses TRBV6-5 and TRBJ1-2; no definite D call. Per germline, CDR1 MNHEY and CDR2 SVGAGI. V was trimmed by 2 bases and J by 4 bases, leaving 8 bases between them. This CDR3 is built from 13 residues. CDR3 sequence reads: CASSYGLTYGYTF. The CDR3 DNA reads as TGTGCCAGCAGTTACGGACTGACCTATGGCTACACCTTC.

This clonotype has a count of ten or more. CDR3 region: CASSAGLAGGPFGNEQFF. The DNA of the CDR3 is TGTGCCAGCAGCGCCGGACTAGCGGGGGGGCCTTTCGGCAATGAGCAGTTCTTC. The chain has TRBV5-8 and TRBJ2-1; TRBD2 aligns across 15 bases. CDR3 length: 18 amino acids. Looked up from germline, CDR1 is SGHTS and CDR2 is YDEGEE. Germline trimming cut 4 bases from V and 6 bases from J; bases unmatched to any gene: 11.

This clonotype was seen repeatedly, ten times or more. The chain couples TRBV2 to TRBJ2-5; D gene ambiguous. The CDR3 covers 17 residues. CDR1 and CDR2 from the germline V gene are SNHLY and FYNNEI. Trimming cost V 0 bases and J 1 base, with 15 bases left between them. DNA for the CDR3: TGTGCCAGCAGTGAAGCGATTTTAATCCGAATCCAAGAGACCCAGTACTTC. It codes for CASSEAILIRIQETQYF.

V gene TRBV20-1 combines with J gene TRBJ2-1; TRBD2 matches 13 bases. The CDR3 loop spans 15 amino acids. V lost 3 bases, J lost 9 bases, and 8 bases stayed unmatched. Germline-derived CDR1 and CDR2 are DFQATT and SNEGSKA (reference sequence). CDR3 sequence: CSASPRGLAGAEQFF. The CDR3 region has the DNA TGCAGTGCTAGCCCCCGAGGACTAGCGGGGGCTGAGCAGTTCTTC.

V usage is TRBV20-1 and J usage is TRBJ2-6; D possibly corresponds to TRBD1 (6 bases). CDR1 is DFQATT and CDR2 is SNEGSKA in the germline V gene (reference sequence). CDR3 length: 14 residues. Trimming removed 8 bases from V and 2 bases from J, with 13 bases in between. The chain's CDR3 is CSSKQGAGANVLTF. The CDR3 region has the DNA TGCAGTTCAAAACAGGGTGCTGGGGCCAACGTCCTGACTTTC.